Below are 23 T cell receptor beta chains sequenced from a single sample in a study of CD8+CD57+ T cells in acquired aplastic anemia. Investigators profiled TCR beta VDJ and CDR3 from genomic DNA template. TCRdb analysed the reads with MiXCR anew, one entry per CDR3 protein. The table includes some 64,000 distinct CDR3 sequences, less than 65% detected once. Sample: sorted CD4+, CD8+, or CD8+CD57+ T cells (not recorded which) from PBMCs. These receptors were obtained from a human donor in good health, serving as a control.

The chain uses TRBV15 and TRBJ2-5, with D possibly being TRBD1 (6 bases). This CDR3 comprises 15 residues. V shed 0 bases and J shed 5 bases, with 13 bases lying between them. Germline V CDR1 and CDR2: LNHNV, YYDKDF (reference sequence). DNA of the CDR3: TGTGCCACCAGCAGAGATAGGGCAGGGGCGGAGACCCAGTACTTC. Its protein product is CATSRDRAGAETQYF.

A note on this clonotype: The germline gene is not matched at one end of the junction; a read error may be the cause. J is TRBJ1-3 and V is TRBV10-1; D gene uncertain. Germline-derived CDR1 and CDR2 are WNHNN and SYGVQD (reference sequence). The CDR3 is 14 residues long. The CDR3 bases are TGCGCCAGCGGTGAATCTGGCTCTGGAGACACCATATATTTT. Amino acids: CASGESGSGDTIYF.

V and J are TRBV15 and TRBJ1-3; TRBD1 might be the D (6 bases). Trimming shortened V by 6 bases and J by 3 bases, and 9 bases separated the two germline ends. Germline V CDR1 and CDR2: LNHNV, YYDKDF (reference sequence). There are 13 residues in the CDR3. CDR3 nucleotide sequence: TGTGCCACCAGAGAAGGGGGTGGAAACACCATATATTTT. It specifies CATREGGGNTIYF.

This clonotype was observed many times. This chain uses TRBV12-5 with TRBJ2-1; 9 nucleotides line up with TRBD2. Germline V gene data show CDR1 as LGHNT and CDR2 as FRNRAP. The V segment lost 5 bases and the J segment 9 bases; nucleotides outside the gene matches: 8. The CDR3 has 14 amino acids. CDR3 loop: CASGQVAGDSEQFF. The DNA for the CDR3 is TGTGCTAGTGGTCAGGTAGCGGGAGATAGTGAGCAGTTCTTC.

This clonotype counts as medium-sized. This sequence joins TRBV19 and TRBJ1-4; D gene ambiguous. Trimming took 2 bases from V and 12 from J, leaving 13 bases between them. Germline CDR1 and CDR2: LNHDA and SQIVND (reference sequence). The CDR3 has 13 residues. Here the CDR3 DNA reads TGTGCCAGTAGTATACGGTCAGACGAACAACTGTTTTTT. Protein product: CASSIRSDEQLFF.

V and J are TRBV10-3 and TRBJ2-5; no clear D gene. Trimming shortened V by 5 bases and J by 5 bases, and 12 bases separated the two germline ends. The CDR3 length is 13 residues. Germline loops: CDR1 ENHRY, CDR2 SYGVKD. The CDR3 spells CAISSDAVETQYF. CDR3 in DNA: TGTGCCATCAGTTCGGACGCCGTTGAGACCCAGTACTTC.

The CDR3 spells CASSSTPNEQFF. The CDR3 bases are TGTGCCAGCAGCTCCACGCCCAATGAGCAGTTCTTC. This chain joins TRBV7-6 and TRBJ2-1; D gene unclear. The CDR3 is 12 amino acids. Germline CDR1 and CDR2: SGHVS and FNYEAQ. The germline V and J ends were trimmed by 4 bases and 6 bases, with 7 bases remaining between them.

This clonotype occurred many times. The chain recombines TRBV2 with TRBJ1-1; D is possibly TRBD1 (5 bases). The V end lost 1 base, the J end lost 5 bases, and 20 bases lay between the germline ends. Germline CDR1 reads SNHLY; CDR2 reads FYNNEI. The CDR3 has 17 residues. In DNA, the CDR3 is TGTGCCAGCAGTGAAGGTTCGGGACGGAGGGTGGTGACTGAAGCTTTCTTT. It specifies CASSEGSGRRVVTEAFF.

The chain links TRBV7-6 to TRBJ2-1, with 12 bases identical to TRBD2. J gave up 1 base and V 4 bases, and 5 bases lay outside the gene matches. This CDR3 contains 17 residues. The germline CDR1 and CDR2 sequences are SGHVS and FNYEAQ. The DNA of the CDR3 is TGTGCCAGCAGCTACCGGACTAGCGGGGTATCCTACAATGAGCAGTTCTTC. It is translated as CASSYRTSGVSYNEQFF.

The chain is built from TRBV5-5 and TRBJ2-7, with 10 bases fitting TRBD1. With 3 bases clipped from V and 4 bases from J, the junction kept 7 bases outside the gene matches. The CDR3 totals 15 residues. CDR1 is SGHKS and CDR2 is YYEKEE in the germline V gene (reference sequence). For the CDR3, the DNA is TGTGCCAGCAGCTCGTACCGGGACAGGGGTTACGAGCAGTACTTC. As protein: CASSSYRDRGYEQYF.

The gene calls are TRBV15 and TRBJ1-2; possibly TRBD1 for D (5 bases). The germline V gene encodes CDR1 LNHNV and CDR2 YYDKDF (reference sequence). This CDR3 spans 12 amino acids. The germline V and J ends were trimmed by 4 bases and 8 bases, with 11 bases remaining between them. The CDR3 DNA is TGTGCCACCAGCACGGGGCCTTACGGCTACACCTTC. This translates into CATSTGPYGYTF.

This clonotype showed up many times. The chain uses TRBV14 and TRBJ2-1; weak D call: TRBD2 (5 bases). Germline lookup yields CDR1 SGHDN and CDR2 FVKESK. V was pared by 7 bases and J by 9 bases, with 19 bases between. The CDR3 length is 14 residues. The CDR3 reads CASTPGRRSGEQFF. CDR3 bases: TGTGCCAGCACACCGGGAAGGAGGTCCGGTGAGCAGTTCTTC. The entire variable domain, with the rest obtained from reference TRBV14 and TRBJ2-1, is as follows: EAGVTQFPSHSVIEKGQTVTLRCDPISGHDNLYWYRRVMGKEIKFLLHFVKESKQDESGMPNNRFLAERTGGTYSTLKVQPAELEDSGVYFCASTPGRRSGEQFFGPGTRLTVL.

This clonotype was recorded many times. The gene calls are TRBV19 and TRBJ2-7; 15 bases are shared with TRBD2. J was trimmed by 4 bases and V by 1 base; bases with no gene match: 5. This CDR3 is built from 17 residues. Germline V gives CDR1 LNHDA, CDR2 SQIVND (reference sequence). The CDR3 DNA reads as TGTGCCAGTAGTATAGCCCGCGGGACTAGCGGGAGGTACGAGCAGTACTTC. Encoded protein: CASSIARGTSGRYEQYF.

A note on this clonotype: One base away lies a much larger clone, so this may be a sequencing read error. V gene TRBV30 combines with J gene TRBJ1-6, with TRBD1 as a possible D gene (5 bases). Germline-derived CDR1 and CDR2 are GTSNPN and SVGIG (reference sequence). The CDR3 has 17 amino acids. As DNA, the CDR3 is TGTGACTGGAGTGTTTCAGCGGGACCGCCAGGGAATTCACCCCTCCACTTT. This sequence encodes CDWSVSAGPPGNSPLHF.

Many counts were recorded for this clonotype. This chain links TRBV20-1 with TRBJ1-6, with 7 bases identical to TRBD1. Germline loops: CDR1 DFQATT, CDR2 SNEGSKA (reference sequence). This CDR3 is built from 15 residues. V shed 6 bases and J 5 bases; nucleotides not matched to a gene: 10. The CDR3 DNA sequence: TGCAGTGCCGCGCCCCTCGACAGGGATAATTCACCCCTCCACTTT. Translated: CSAAPLDRDNSPLHF.

The chain combines TRBV9 with TRBJ1-1, with D unclear. The length of the CDR3 is 9 residues. Germline V gene lookup returns CDR1 SGDLS and CDR2 YYNGEE. Trimming pared 4 bases from V and 8 bases from J, leaving 3 bases between. CDR3 DNA: TGTGCCAGCAGCCCCGAAGCTTTCTTT. This codes for CASSPEAFF.

This clonotype was counted at least ten times. The V and J genes are TRBV12-3 or TRBV12-4 and TRBJ2-3; 7 bases agree with TRBD2. Trimming took 2 bases from V and 0 from J; bases not matched to a gene: 5. This CDR3 region has 16 residues. CDR3 sequence (DNA): TGTGCCAGCAGTTTATTTAGCGGGTCTAGCACAGATACGCAGTATTTT. This gives the protein CASSLFSGSSTDTQYF.

The rearrangement uses TRBV7-6 and TRBJ2-7, with 7 bases fitting TRBD2. CDR3 length equals 16 residues. Germline values: CDR1 SGHVS, CDR2 FNYEAQ. V lost 5 bases and J lost 0; bases outside the gene matches: 10. This CDR3 reads CASSPGVGGSSYEQYF. Written as DNA, the CDR3 is TGTGCCAGCAGCCCGGGGGTCGGCGGGAGCTCCTACGAGCAGTACTTC.

The CDR3 protein is CASSMVGEKLFF. DNA of the CDR3: TGTGCCAGTAGTATGGTAGGCGAAAAACTGTTTTTT. The chain uses TRBV19 and TRBJ1-4; no definite D call. The CDR3 spans 12 residues. The germline CDR1 and CDR2 sequences are LNHDA and SQIVND (reference sequence). V lost 3 bases to trimming and J lost 8 bases, with 7 bases between them.

Turning to this clonotype: Compared with germline, one end of the junction differs, possibly owing to a read error. J is TRBJ2-5 and V is TRBV7-2; D is perhaps TRBD1 (5 bases). The CDR3 covers 13 residues. Per germline, CDR1 SGHTA and CDR2 FQGNSA. The CDR3 nucleotides are TGCGCCAGCAGAACGGACACGGCGGCGACCCAGAACTTC. This encodes CASRTDTAATQNF.

This rearrangement joins TRBV7-8 to TRBJ2-1; 12 bases fit TRBD2. The CDR3 runs 15 residues. The germline gives CDR1 SGHVS, CDR2 FQNEAQ. V shed 3 bases, J shed 6 bases, and the junction held 3 bases outside the gene matches. CDR3 bases: TGTGCCAGCAGCTTCTCGGGACTAGCGGGCAATGAGCAGTTCTTC. Translation: CASSFSGLAGNEQFF.

The rearrangement joins TRBV15 to TRBJ1-2; maybe TRBD1 (5 bases). Germline CDR1 is LNHNV and CDR2 is YYDKDF (reference sequence). The CDR3 consists of 14 residues. V was pared by 8 bases and J by 4 bases, with 17 bases between. The CDR3 DNA reads as TGTGCCACCCGCGGCCCGACAGAGACCTATGGCTACACCTTC. Residues: CATRGPTETYGYTF.

This clonotype came up many times. V gene TRBV3-1 combines with J gene TRBJ1-1; tentatively, D is TRBD1 (5 bases). CDR3 length: 15 amino acids. The V gene's germline CDR1 is LGHDT and CDR2 YNNKEL (reference sequence). V lost 3 bases and J lost 2, with 13 bases in between. This CDR3 reads CASSHFSGTNTEAFF. CDR3 bases: TGTGCCAGCAGCCATTTCTCCGGGACCAACACTGAAGCTTTCTTT.